Listed here are 20 T cell receptor beta chains from one sample, sequenced in a study of blood T cell repertoires in COVID-19. Here immunoSEQ multiplex PCR was the method, and the copy in TCRdb shows in-frame clones only, minus some. Of about 210,000 clones in the sample, around 89% were seen once. The sequencing sample was made of peripheral blood. The receptors shown here come from a woman aged 40 to 49 with acute or convalescent COVID-19.

CDR3 coding DNA: TGTGCCAGCAGCCGAACGCGTCAGGGGGGAAGCACAGATACGCAGTATTTT. Residues: CASSRTRQGGSTDTQYF. The chain combines TRBV5-6 with TRBJ2-3; a weak D match, TRBD1 (7 bases). The V end lost 4 bases, the J end lost 0 bases, and 18 bases lay between the germline ends. This CDR3 has 17 amino acids. CDR1 and CDR2 (germline): SGHDT, YYEEEE.

This clone was seen once. The sample carries other DNA sequences with the same CDR3. This chain joins TRBV5-6 and TRBJ2-5, with D possibly matching TRBD2 (7 bases). CDR1 SGHDT and CDR2 YYEEEE come from the germline V gene. The ends were cut back, 0 bases at V and 5 bases at J, with 14 bases in the middle. The CDR3 covers 15 residues. CDR3: CASSLGRGGRETQYF. For the CDR3, the DNA is TGTGCCAGCAGCTTGGGAAGGGGGGGCAGGGAGACCCAGTACTTC.

The V gene is TRBV4-1, the J gene TRBJ2-1, with 13 nucleotides matching TRBD2. Germline CDR1 reads MGHRA; CDR2 reads YSYEKL. V lost 1 base and J lost 8; bases outside the gene matches: 5. This CDR3 contains 16 residues. The CDR3 DNA follows: TGCGCCAGCAGCCAAGTAACTAGCGGGGGGGCTTATGAGCAGTTCTTC. Encoded protein: CASSQVTSGGAYEQFF.

J is TRBJ1-2 and V is TRBV21-1; TRBD1 is taken as the D call from the table, unchecked against the DNA. TRBV21-1 is labeled a pseudogene. The CDR3 has 16 amino acids. CDR3 protein: CASSKDRDRGQWGYTF. CDR3 DNA: TGTGCCAGCAGCAAAGATAGAGACAGGGGGCAGTGGGGCTACACCTTC.

The rearrangement uses TRBV4-1 and TRBJ2-1; 10 nucleotides align to TRBD2. Unmatched junction bases numbered 8, after V lost 0 bases and J lost 6 bases. The V gene's germline CDR1 is MGHRA and CDR2 YSYEKL. This CDR3 comprises 17 residues. This chain's CDR3 is CASSQDFRTSGSNEQFF. The DNA for the CDR3 is TGCGCCAGCAGCCAAGATTTCCGGACTAGCGGATCCAATGAGCAGTTCTTC.

The gene calls are TRBV7-9 and TRBJ1-6; 7 bases are shared with TRBD1. V shed 10 bases, J shed 7 bases, and the junction held 7 bases outside the gene matches. The CDR3 contains 13 residues. The V gene's germline CDR1 is SEHNR and CDR2 FQNEAQ (reference sequence). In DNA, the CDR3 is TGTGCCATCCTCGACAGGGAAAATTCACCCCTCCACTTT. Translation gives CAILDRENSPLHF.

This chain uses TRBV13 with TRBJ2-1, with TRBD2 identical over 15 bases. Per the germline V gene, CDR1 is PRHDT and CDR2 is FYEKMQ (reference sequence). This CDR3 contains 15 residues. J lost 7 bases, V lost 4 bases, and 2 bases had no gene match. CDR3 bases: TGTGCCAGCAGCTCAGGACTAGCGGGGGGGAATGAGCAGTTCTTC. It yields the protein CASSSGLAGGNEQFF.

This clone was found once. This chain connects TRBV6-4 to TRBJ2-3, with D possibly matching TRBD1 (6 bases). Germline V gene sequence: CDR1 MRHNA, CDR2 SNTAGT. Trimming removed 2 bases from V and 5 bases from J, with 14 bases in between. The CDR3 has 15 residues. The CDR3 is CASSDTGSPGDTQYF. The CDR3 DNA is TGTGCCAGCAGTGACACAGGGAGTCCGGGAGATACGCAGTATTTT.

CDR3 coding DNA: TGTGCCAGCAGCCCAGCCGGGACTAGCGGGGGGGCGGAGACCCAGTACTTC. Its translation: CASSPAGTSGGAETQYF. The V gene is TRBV9, the J gene TRBJ2-5; 16 bases match TRBD2. This CDR3 comprises 17 residues. Germline V gives CDR1 SGDLS, CDR2 YYNGEE. V shed 4 bases, J shed 5 bases, and the junction held 8 bases outside the gene matches. Full variable domain (remainder filled in from reference TRBV9 and TRBJ2-5): DSGVTQTPKHLITATGQRVTLRCSPRSGDLSVYWYQQSLDQGLQFLIQYYNGEERAKGNILERFSAQQFPDLHSELNLSSLELGDSALYFCASSPAGTSGGAETQYFGPGTRLLVL.

The V gene is TRBV30, the J gene TRBJ1-4; 7 bases line up with TRBD1. J lost 7 bases, V lost 4 bases, and 3 bases had no gene match. The germline V gene encodes CDR1 GTSNPN and CDR2 SVGIG (reference sequence). CDR3 length equals 12 residues. DNA of the CDR3: TGTGCCTGGAACAGGGGACGTGAAAAACTGTTTTTT. It encodes CAWNRGREKLFF.

V gene TRBV27 combines with J gene TRBJ1-4; 8 bases map to TRBD1. J was trimmed by 0 bases and V by 5 bases; bases with no gene match: 11. Per germline, CDR1 MNHEY and CDR2 SMNVEV (reference sequence). This CDR3 contains 18 residues. CDR3 amino acids: CASSLPWTGIATNEKLFF. The CDR3 coding sequence is TGTGCCAGCAGTCTCCCTTGGACAGGGATTGCAACTAATGAAAAACTGTTTTTT.

The chain couples TRBV4-1 to TRBJ1-2, with a tentative D call TRBD1 (6 bases). Germline V gives CDR1 MGHRA, CDR2 YSYEKL. The CDR3 sequence is 14 residues long. Trimming shortened V by 6 bases and J by 2 bases, and 13 bases separated the two germline ends. The CDR3 region is CASRHYGQNYGYTF. The DNA for the CDR3 is TGCGCCAGCAGGCACTACGGACAGAACTATGGCTACACCTTC.

This clone was counted once. The rearrangement joins TRBV3-1 (or the pseudogene TRBV3-2) to TRBJ1-1, with D possibly matching TRBD1 (5 bases). The CDR3 extends over 14 amino acids. Germline-derived CDR1 and CDR2 are LGHDT and YNNKEL (reference sequence). V lost 4 bases and J 2 bases, leaving 11 bases between the germline ends. CDR3 in DNA: TGTGCCAGCAGCCCAGGGAATTTTAACACTGAAGCTTTCTTT. This translates into CASSPGNFNTEAFF.

This sequence joins TRBV10-2 and TRBJ2-7, with 9 nucleotides matching TRBD1. Germline V CDR1 and CDR2: WSHSY, SAAADI. The CDR3 runs to 15 residues. V trimming: 6 bases; J trimming: 0 bases; junction bases outside the gene matches: 6. The DNA of the CDR3 is TGCGCCAGCAGCTTGGGACAGGGCGGCTCCTACGAGCAGTACGTC. The encoded protein is CASSLGQGGSYEQYV.

The chain combines TRBV1 with TRBJ1-6. TRBV1 is recorded as a pseudogene. The CDR3 is 13 amino acids. CDR3 in DNA: TGCACCAGCGATGGGGGGGGAAGTTCACCCCTCCACTTT. Protein sequence: CTSDGGGSSPLHF.

The CDR3 sequence is CASSSSQGVEEKLFF. The CDR3 DNA reads TGTGCCAGCAGTTCCTCACAGGGAGTTGAAGAAAAACTGTTTTTT. The chain combines TRBV28 with TRBJ1-4; D may be TRBD1 (6 bases). This CDR3 has 15 amino acids. Germline values: CDR1 MDHEN, CDR2 SYDVKM. V was shortened by 4 bases and J by 8 bases, with 17 bases between the two germline ends. The whole variable domain, filled in from reference TRBV28 and TRBJ1-4, reads DVKVTQSSRYLVKRTGEKVFLECVQDMDHENMFWYRQDPGLGLRLIYFSYDVKMKEKGDIPEGYSVSREKKERFSLILESASTNQTSMYLCASSSSQGVEEKLFFGSGTQLSVL.

The chain uses TRBV2 and TRBJ1-2, with unresolved D. V lost 8 bases and J lost 6, with 16 bases in between. The CDR3 is made up of 13 amino acids. Germline V CDR1 and CDR2: SNHLY, FYNNEI. The CDR3 loop is CASSWRPLDGYTF. In DNA form, the CDR3 reads TGTGCCAGCTCCTGGCGGCCGTTAGATGGCTACACCTTC.

The V call is TRBV7-2, the J call TRBJ2-7; 8 bases line up with TRBD2. The CDR3 runs 13 residues. The V segment lost 4 bases and the J segment 5 bases; nucleotides outside the gene matches: 4. Germline V gene data show CDR1 as SGHTA and CDR2 as FQGNSA. The CDR3 spells CASSYRGGDEQYV. Here the CDR3 DNA reads TGTGCCAGCAGCTATCGGGGGGGGGACGAGCAGTACGTC.

This chain links TRBV11-3 with TRBJ2-3, with 8 bases identical to TRBD2. The CDR3 runs 17 residues. The germline V gene encodes CDR1 SGHNT and CDR2 YENEEA. V was clipped by 5 bases and J by 3 bases; unmatched bases: 13. CDR3 sequence (DNA): TGTGCCAGCAGCATAGGTGGGTCCAGCGGGGGAACAGATACGCAGTATTTT. Protein sequence: CASSIGGSSGGTDTQYF. Looking up the rest from reference TRBV11-3 and TRBJ2-3 gives the full variable domain: EAGVVQSPRYKIIEKKQPVAFWCNPISGHNTLYWYLQNLGQGPELLIRYENEEAVDDSQLPKDRFSAERLKGVDSTLKIQPAELGDSAVYLCASSIGGSSGGTDTQYFGPGTRLTVL.

The CDR3 DNA follows: TGCGCCAGCAGCTTGGTCGACAGGGGGCGATCAATAGGTAAAAACATTCAGTACTTC. Encoded protein: CASSLVDRGRSIGKNIQYF. The V gene is TRBV5-1, the J gene TRBJ2-4, with 10 bases identical to TRBD1. CDR1 is SGHRS and CDR2 is YFSETQ in the germline V gene. J was trimmed by 4 bases and V by 0 bases; bases with no gene match: 13. The CDR3 sequence is 19 residues long.